This TCR beta chain was sequenced for a study of T-cell memory formation after mild COVID-19 (dated by TCRdb to the early 2020s). As for the study more broadly: TCR sequence clusters from the two donors were found to be largely donor specific. Two young, previously healthy adult volunteers, one female and one male, were included in the cohort. In a couple of donors, T-cell clones that expanded and contracted after mild COVID-19 were followed by sequencing TCRalpha and TCRbeta repertoires longitudinally.

This clonotype has only a few counts. What antigen it recognizes has not been identified. No base quality information exists; no much larger clone differs at one position. Here is what the overall study found, with its caveats: Some responding clones were detected in pre-infection memory, which suggested that pre-existing cross-reactive memory T cells had joined the SARS-CoV-2 response. Clones contracting from day 15 to 85 had balanced CD4/CD8 phenotypes, while a second wave expanding from day 15 to 37 was biased towards CD4+. The second-wave clones that peaked on day 37 were not confirmed to be SARS-CoV-2 specific. Only two mild cases were covered in the study, and larger cohorts including severe cases with pre-infection samples were considered necessary. Contracting CD4+ clones were found mainly in CM and EM memory subsets, while CD8+ clones were enriched in EMRA.

Sequencing took place on an Illumina NovaSeq 6000. cDNA libraries for TCRalpha and TCRbeta were prepared by 5'RACE using constant-segment primers, with sample barcodes and unique molecular identifiers added. Trizol reagent was used to extract RNA from every sample. Library amplification was performed in two PCR steps, and a second sample barcode and Illumina TruSeq adapters were introduced in the second step. The libraries were sequenced on an Illumina NovaSeq using 2 x 150 bp paired-end reads. Regarding the original processing steps: The reads were demultiplexed and collapsed into UMI-guided consensus sequences using migec v1.2.7. With mixcr v2.1.11, UMI consensuses were aligned to TRA and TRB V and J templates and assembled into clonotypes. A clonotype was counted as expanded or contracted only if both edgeR and NoisET called the change significant, with noise models trained on biological replicates. For edgeR calls, the cutoffs were a false discovery rate-adjusted p below 0.01 and a log2 fold-change threshold of 1. As an exploratory analysis of dynamics, max-normalized trajectories of the 1000 most abundant clonotypes were examined with PCA combined with hierarchical clustering. Separately sequenced CD4+ and CD8+ repertoires were used to assign a CD4 or CD8 phenotype to each responding clone. TCRdb passed the public sequencing reads through fastp at Q25 and MiXCR, retaining productive beta sequences. Identical CDR3 proteins give one entry, which carries the most common genes and DNA. The V and J calls reflect TCRdb's pipeline rather than the authors' work. This sample is represented by about 350,000 distinct CDR3 sequences; around 15% of them were singletons. The top ten clones comprise approximately 21% of the sample.

Trimming takes 6 bases from V and 2 bases from J, and the germline ends sit 15 bases apart. CDR1 and CDR2, per the germline V gene (reference sequence), are LNHDA and SQIVND. Taken from cysteine to phenylalanine, the CDR3 has 15 residues. Left in the record is the CDR3 DNA by itself, 45 bases read in frame from the first base. PBMCs were isolated by Ficoll-Paque density gradient centrifugation. The rearrangement combines TRBV19 with TRBJ2-3, with no D gene named confidently. This receptor was taken from a man younger than 30 who had mild COVID-19 (a few samples of this study predate the infection). The sample titles of this study are shuffled in the database, so cell type and time point are left out; the donor was told from shared clones. Sequences were obtained from PBMCs or a T cell subset sorted from them (not recorded which). The bases are TGTGCCAGTAGCCCGGCACTTACCCCCACAGATACGCAGTATTTT. Protein translation: CASSPALTPTDTQYF.